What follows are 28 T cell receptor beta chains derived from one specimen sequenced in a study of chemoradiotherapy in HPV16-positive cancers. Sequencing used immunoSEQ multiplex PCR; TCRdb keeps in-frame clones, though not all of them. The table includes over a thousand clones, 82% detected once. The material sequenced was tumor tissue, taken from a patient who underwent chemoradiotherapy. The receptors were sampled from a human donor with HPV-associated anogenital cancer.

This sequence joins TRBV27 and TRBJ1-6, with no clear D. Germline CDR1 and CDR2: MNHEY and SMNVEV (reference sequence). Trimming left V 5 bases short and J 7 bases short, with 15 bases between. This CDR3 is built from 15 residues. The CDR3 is CASSPATTTNSPLHF. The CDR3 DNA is TGTGCCAGCAGTCCCGCCACCACTACGAATTCACCCCTCCACTTT.

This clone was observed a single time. The CDR3 loop is CASRRQGANYGYTF. CDR3 DNA: TGTGCCAGCAGACGACAGGGAGCTAACTATGGCTACACCTTC. J is TRBJ1-2 and V is TRBV28, with 7 bases fitting TRBD1. In germline, CDR1 is MDHEN, CDR2 SYDVKM. The CDR3 spans 14 residues. V trimming: 6 bases; J trimming: 0 bases; junction bases outside the gene matches: 4.

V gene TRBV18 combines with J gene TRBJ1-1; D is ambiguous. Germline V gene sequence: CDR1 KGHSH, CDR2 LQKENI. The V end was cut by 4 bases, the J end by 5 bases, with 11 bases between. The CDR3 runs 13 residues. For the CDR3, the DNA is TGTGCCAGCTCACTAAAGGGTACGACTGAAGCTTTCTTT. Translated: CASSLKGTTEAFF.

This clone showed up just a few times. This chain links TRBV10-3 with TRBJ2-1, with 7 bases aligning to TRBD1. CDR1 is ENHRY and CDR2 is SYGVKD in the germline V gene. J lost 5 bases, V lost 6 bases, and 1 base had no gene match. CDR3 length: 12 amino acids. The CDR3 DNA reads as TGTGCCATCAGCGGACAGGACAATGAGCAGTTCTTC. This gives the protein CAISGQDNEQFF.

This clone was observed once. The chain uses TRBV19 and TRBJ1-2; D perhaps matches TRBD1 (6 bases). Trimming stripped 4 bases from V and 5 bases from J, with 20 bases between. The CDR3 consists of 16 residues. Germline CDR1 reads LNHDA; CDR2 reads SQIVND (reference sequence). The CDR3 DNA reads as TGTGCCAGTAGTACGTCTCCCTCGGGGGCCGTGTATGGCTACACCTTC. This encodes CASSTSPSGAVYGYTF.

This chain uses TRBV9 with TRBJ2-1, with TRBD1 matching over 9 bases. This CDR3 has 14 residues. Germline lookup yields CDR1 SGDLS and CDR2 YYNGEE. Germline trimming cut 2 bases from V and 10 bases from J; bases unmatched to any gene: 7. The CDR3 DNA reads TGTGCCAGCAGCGTCGAACAGGGGGCGATCGAGCAGTTCTTC. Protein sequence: CASSVEQGAIEQFF.

The CDR3 region is CASSLGLAGTDTQYF. CDR3 sequence (DNA): TGTGCCAGCAGCCTGGGACTAGCGGGCACAGATACGCAGTATTTT. The V and J genes are TRBV7-6 and TRBJ2-3; the match to TRBD2 covers 11 bases. The germline V gene has CDR1 SGHVS and CDR2 FNYEAQ. The V segment lost 5 bases and the J segment 1 base; nucleotides outside the gene matches: 2. This CDR3 has 15 amino acids.

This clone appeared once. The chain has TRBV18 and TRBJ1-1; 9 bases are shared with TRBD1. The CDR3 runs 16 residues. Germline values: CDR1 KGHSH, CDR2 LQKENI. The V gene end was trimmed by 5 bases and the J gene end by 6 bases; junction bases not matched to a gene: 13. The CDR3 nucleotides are TGTGCCAGCTCAGGATGGAACCGGGACAGGGACCCTGAAGCTTTCTTT. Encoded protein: CASSGWNRDRDPEAFF.

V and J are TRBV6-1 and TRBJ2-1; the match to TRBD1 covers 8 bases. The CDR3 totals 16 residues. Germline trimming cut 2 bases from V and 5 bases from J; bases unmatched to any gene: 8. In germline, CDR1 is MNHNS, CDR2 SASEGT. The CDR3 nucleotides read TGTGCCAGCAGTGAATCTGTAGGACAGGGTAACAATGAGCAGTTCTTC. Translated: CASSESVGQGNNEQFF.

The CDR3 loop reads CASTPSGPYQPQHF. CDR3 DNA: TGTGCCAGTACCCCCTCAGGACCGTATCAGCCCCAGCATTTT. V gene TRBV19 combines with J gene TRBJ1-5, with D hard to call. Germline CDR1 LNHDA, CDR2 SQIVND (reference sequence). V lost 7 bases to trimming and J lost 5 bases, with 15 bases between them. The CDR3 spans 14 residues.

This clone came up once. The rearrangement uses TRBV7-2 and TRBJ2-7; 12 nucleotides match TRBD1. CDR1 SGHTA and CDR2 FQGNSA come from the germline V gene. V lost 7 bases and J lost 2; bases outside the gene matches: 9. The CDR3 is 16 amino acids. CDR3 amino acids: CASTPGQGALTYEQYF. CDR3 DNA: TGTGCCAGCACCCCGGGACAGGGGGCCTTGACCTACGAGCAGTACTTC.

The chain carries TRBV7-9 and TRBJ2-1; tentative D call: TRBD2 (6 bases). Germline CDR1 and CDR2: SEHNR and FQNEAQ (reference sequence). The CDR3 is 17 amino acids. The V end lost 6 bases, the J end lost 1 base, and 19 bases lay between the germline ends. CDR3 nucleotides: TGTGCCAGCAGTCAATCCGGCGGTAGCGGATCCTACAATGAGCAGTTCTTC. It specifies CASSQSGGSGSYNEQFF.

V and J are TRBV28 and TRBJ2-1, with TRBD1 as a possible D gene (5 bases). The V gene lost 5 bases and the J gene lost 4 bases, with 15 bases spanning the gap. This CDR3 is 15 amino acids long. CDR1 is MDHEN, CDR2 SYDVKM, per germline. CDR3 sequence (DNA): TGTGCCAGCAGTAGAAGGGGCCCGGTATACAATGAGCAGTTCTTC. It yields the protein CASSRRGPVYNEQFF.

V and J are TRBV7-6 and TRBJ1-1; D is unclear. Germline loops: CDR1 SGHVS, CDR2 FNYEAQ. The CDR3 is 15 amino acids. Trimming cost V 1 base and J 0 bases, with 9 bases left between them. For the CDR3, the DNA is TGTGCCAGCAGCTTAGGGGTGGTCATGAACACTGAAGCTTTCTTT. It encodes CASSLGVVMNTEAFF.

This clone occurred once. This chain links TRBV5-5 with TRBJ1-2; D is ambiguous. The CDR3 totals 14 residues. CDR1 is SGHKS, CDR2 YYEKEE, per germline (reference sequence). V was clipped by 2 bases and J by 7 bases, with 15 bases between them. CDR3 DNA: TGTGCCAGCAGCTTTCTCAGTCGCCTTGGTGGCTACACCTTC. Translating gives CASSFLSRLGGYTF.

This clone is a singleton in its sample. CDR3 DNA sequence: TGTGCCAGCAGCTTACCCGGGGCAGATACGCAGTATTTT. Translated, it gives CASSLPGADTQYF. The chain is built from TRBV7-2 and TRBJ2-3; TRBD2 is a possible D gene (5 bases). V was clipped by 2 bases and J by 4 bases, with 7 bases between them. The germline V gene has CDR1 SGHTA and CDR2 FQGNSA. The CDR3 contains 13 residues.

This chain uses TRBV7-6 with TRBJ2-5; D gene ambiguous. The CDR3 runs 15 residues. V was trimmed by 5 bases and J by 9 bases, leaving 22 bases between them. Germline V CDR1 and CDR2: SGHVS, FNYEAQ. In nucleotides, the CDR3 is TGTGCCAGCAGCCTCGGACGGGCGGCGAACATGCCCCAGTACTTC. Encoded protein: CASSLGRAANMPQYF.

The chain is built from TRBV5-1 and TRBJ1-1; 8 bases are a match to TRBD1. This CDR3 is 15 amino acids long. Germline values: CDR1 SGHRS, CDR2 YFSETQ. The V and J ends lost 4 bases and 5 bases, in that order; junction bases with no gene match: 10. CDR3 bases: TGCGCCAGCAGCCTACCCGGGACAGGAAGGACTGAAGCTTTCTTT. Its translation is CASSLPGTGRTEAFF.

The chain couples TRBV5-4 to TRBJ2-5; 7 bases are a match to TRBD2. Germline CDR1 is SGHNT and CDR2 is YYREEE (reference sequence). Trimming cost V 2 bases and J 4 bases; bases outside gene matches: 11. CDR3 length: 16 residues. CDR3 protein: CASSFPGGSQGETQYF. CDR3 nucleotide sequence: TGTGCCAGCAGCTTCCCGGGGGGTAGCCAAGGAGAGACCCAGTACTTC. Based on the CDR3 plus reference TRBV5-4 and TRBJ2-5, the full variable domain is ETGVTQSPTHLIKTRGQQVTLRCSSQSGHNTVSWYQQALGQGPQFIFQYYREEENGRGNFPPRFSGLQFPNYSSELNVNALELDDSALYLCASSFPGGSQGETQYFGPGTRLLVL.

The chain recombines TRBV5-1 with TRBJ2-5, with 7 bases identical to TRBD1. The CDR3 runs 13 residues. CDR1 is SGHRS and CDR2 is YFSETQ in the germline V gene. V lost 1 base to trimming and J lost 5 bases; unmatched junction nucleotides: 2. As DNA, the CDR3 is TGCGCCAGCAGCTTGATGACAGGGGAGACCCAGTACTTC. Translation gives CASSLMTGETQYF.

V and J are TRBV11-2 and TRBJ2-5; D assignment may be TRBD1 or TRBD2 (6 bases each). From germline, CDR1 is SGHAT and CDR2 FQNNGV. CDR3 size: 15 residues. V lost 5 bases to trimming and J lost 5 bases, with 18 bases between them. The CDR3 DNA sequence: TGTGCCAGCAGCCCAAGACAGCTAGGGGGGGAGACCCAGTACTTC. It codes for CASSPRQLGGETQYF.

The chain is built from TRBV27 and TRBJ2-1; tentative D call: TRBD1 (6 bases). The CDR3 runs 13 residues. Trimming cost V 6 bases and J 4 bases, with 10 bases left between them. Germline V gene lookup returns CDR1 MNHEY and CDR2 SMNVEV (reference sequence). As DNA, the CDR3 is TGTGCCAGCAGGCAGGGGAAATACAATGAGCAGTTCTTC. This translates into CASRQGKYNEQFF.

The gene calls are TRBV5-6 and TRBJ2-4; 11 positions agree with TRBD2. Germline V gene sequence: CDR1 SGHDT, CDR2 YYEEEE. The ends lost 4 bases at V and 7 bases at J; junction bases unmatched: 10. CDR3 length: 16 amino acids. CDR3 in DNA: TGTGCCAGCAGCCTTATTAGCGGGGGGGCCTTGAACATTCAGTACTTC. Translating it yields CASSLISGGALNIQYF.

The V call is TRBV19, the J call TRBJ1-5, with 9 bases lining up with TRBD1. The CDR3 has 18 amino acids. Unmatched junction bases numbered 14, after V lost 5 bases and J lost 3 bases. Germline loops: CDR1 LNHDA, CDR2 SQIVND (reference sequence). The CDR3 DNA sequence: TGTGCCAGTAGTCCTAAACTTACCGGGACAGGGATCAATCAGCCCCAGCATTTT. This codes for CASSPKLTGTGINQPQHF.

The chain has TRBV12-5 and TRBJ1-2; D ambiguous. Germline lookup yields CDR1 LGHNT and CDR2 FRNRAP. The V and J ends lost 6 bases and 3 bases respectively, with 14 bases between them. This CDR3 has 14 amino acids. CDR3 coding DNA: TGTGCTAGTGGAACGGGCCTGAGGGACTATGGCTACACCTTC. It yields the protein CASGTGLRDYGYTF.

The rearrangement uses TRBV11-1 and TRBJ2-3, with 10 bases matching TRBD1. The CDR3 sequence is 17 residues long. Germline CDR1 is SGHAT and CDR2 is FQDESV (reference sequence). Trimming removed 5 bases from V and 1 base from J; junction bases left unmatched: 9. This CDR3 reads CASSHGTGEWGTDTQYF. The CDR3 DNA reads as TGTGCCAGCAGCCACGGGACAGGGGAGTGGGGCACAGATACGCAGTATTTT.

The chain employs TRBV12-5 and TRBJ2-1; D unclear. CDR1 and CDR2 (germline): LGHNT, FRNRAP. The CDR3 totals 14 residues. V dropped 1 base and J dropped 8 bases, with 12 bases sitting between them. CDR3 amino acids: CASGLGVGRDEQFF. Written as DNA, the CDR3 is TGTGCTAGTGGTTTGGGGGTTGGGCGCGATGAGCAGTTCTTC.

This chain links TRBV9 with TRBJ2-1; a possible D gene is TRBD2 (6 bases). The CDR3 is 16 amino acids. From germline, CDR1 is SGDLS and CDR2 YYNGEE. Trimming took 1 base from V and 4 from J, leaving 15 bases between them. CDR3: CASSVRGGPAYNEQFF. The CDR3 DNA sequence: TGTGCCAGCAGCGTACGAGGAGGGCCAGCATACAATGAGCAGTTCTTC.